This T cell receptor beta chain was documented in a study of cytomegalovirus exposure and HLA in healthy donors (dated by TCRdb to the late 2010s). Turning to the overall study: According to an earlier analysis of several hundred of the donors, 150 million to 200 million T cells yielded over 100 million unique TCR beta sequences and approximately 300 Gb of sequence data. An early release covering about 600 HLA-typed donors comprised approximately 300 gigabases of sequencing data and around 80 million unique TCR sequences. Of the roughly 400 genotyped donors, approximately 80% fell in the genetic ancestry cluster associated with self-reported Caucasian donors. The study was designed to test whether signatures of past pathogen exposure could be identified by cataloging public T cell receptors. The T cell repertoires of under 700 subjects were profiled by immunosequencing and related to cytomegalovirus serostatus. Along with the approximately 700-subject first cohort, a separate validation cohort of roughly 110 different subjects was used. High-throughput TCR immunosequencing, statistical association of individual TCRs with disease status, and machine learning were combined to predict cytomegalovirus infection status. A later analysis re-examined previously published TCR beta repertoires from roughly 720 donors and added high-resolution HLA genotyping to investigate patterns of TCR occurrence. The later analysis used no new phenotypic data to find candidate immune exposures, relying instead on TCR beta sequences and their occurrence across donors. An earlier analysis of 587 of the donors applied high-throughput TCR beta sequencing to assess whether each TCR beta V gene segment acted as functional or pseudogenic. Alongside the repertoire data, information on donor age, sex, ethnicity and CMV serostatus was compiled. In a later genetic analysis, genome-wide SNP genotypes for 398 of the 666 donors were used, and that subset was treated as a discovery cohort. All discovery cohort repertoires had been generated using a single sequencing platform. Both class I and class II loci were covered by HLA typing, at four-digit resolution. Typing coverage varied by locus: roughly 620-630 donors for A, B, C, DRB1 and DQB1; about 520 for DQA1; more than 600 for DPA1; fewer than 480 for DPB1. Roughly 5 DR-DQ haplotypes were treated as single units for association and clustering because of strong linkage in the cohort. On average, 235,054 unique TCR beta nucleotide sequences were sequenced per donor among 350 to 400 genotyped donors of the cohort, with roughly 19% of those sequences being non-productive. Results and caveats for the whole study, not just this receptor: A later genetic analysis associated a missense DCLRE1C variant with V-gene and J-gene trimming of TCR beta chains, and an independent cohort replicated the association. In a later analysis, most CMV-associated TCR beta chains were found to appear HLA-restricted, with HLA associations seemingly driven largely by CMV exposure. Because some donors lacked HLA typing at each locus, the association tests relied only on the typed subset. Several of the top co-occurrence clusters appeared to be linked to parvovirus B19, influenza, CMV and Epstein-Barr virus, according to a later analysis. Roughly uniform sequencing depth across donors was assumed in presence/absence analyses, although this assumption may not hold. The study gave a list of more than 150 TCR beta chains associated with cytomegalovirus. Across donors, most TCR sequences were observed very rarely, whereas some public TCRs were present in many individuals. Some IMGT-functional V segments, including TRBV6-2 and TRBV6-3, could not be distinguished by the 87-base-pair reads and were therefore excluded. Correlated functional status among segregating V segments might be attributable to linkage disequilibrium, but an unknown experimental factor could not be ruled out. The cohort was sequenced for TCR beta chains only, and without alpha or paired-chain data the features that could be detected were limited. When HLA alleles, especially DR and DQ, strongly co-occurred, attributing TCR associations to individual alleles was difficult. A further reported finding was that TCR beta sequences accurately predicted the HLA-A and HLA-B alleles for most subjects in the first cohort. In an earlier analysis of around 500 of the donors, most TCR beta V segments appeared in productive rearrangements about 87% or about 30% of the time, broadly matching IMGT annotations. According to a later analysis, TCR association rates differed among HLA loci, with DRB1 alleles showing the most associated TCRs and HLA-C alleles showing the fewest. According to a later genetic analysis, donors in an Asian-associated ancestry cluster had fewer N-insertions in productive TCRs than the approximately 670-donor mean. A cluster of highly shared sequence variants was judged likely to be a technical artifact of the sequencing pipeline. In vitro tests confirmed that a few of the cytomegalovirus-associated TCR beta chains recognize cytomegalovirus antigens. It was suggested by the authors that the approach could potentially be generalized to other disease states and immunological phenotypes. A later analysis associated about 17,000 TCR beta sequences with specific HLA alleles at a false discovery rate of 0.05. The classifier was reported to diagnose cytomegalovirus status with high specificity and sensitivity in both the original and validation cohorts. Because counts were too low, 15 to 20 rarely observed V segments, including chromosome 9 orphons, were excluded from the earlier analysis of some 590 of the donors. In a later analysis, HLA-associated TCR beta chains showed more clonal expansion and lower generation probabilities than non-associated chains that were equally common. The only immune exposure information available for the cohort was CMV serostatus.

The library came from the immunoSEQ multiplex PCR assay. The multiplex PCR relied on a mix of 60 forward primers for TCR Vbeta segments and 13 reverse primers for TCR Jbeta segments. Amplification of the CDR3 region of rearranged TCR beta genes was performed with a multiplex PCR assay on genomic DNA. The Illumina HiSeq System was used to sequence the amplified TCR beta libraries as 87-base-pair reads. Turning to the authors' computational methods: Across the 500 to 700 repertoires, a later analysis counted 60 million to 90 million unique TCR beta chains, around 11 million of which were shared by at least two donors. Raw reads were error-corrected and collapsed into unique sequences by a nearest-neighbor algorithm in which closely related sequences were merged to remove PCR and sequencing errors. V, D and J gene segments were assigned by aligning CDR3 sequences to IMGT reference sequences. For a sequence to be retained, a match of at least six nucleotides to both a V gene segment and a J gene segment was required. A rearrangement was called productive if the CDR3 had no stop codons and remained in frame with V and J, and every other rearrangement was called non-productive. CDR3 was defined by IMGT convention, running from the second conserved V-encoded cysteine to the conserved J-encoded phenylalanine. In an earlier analysis of 500 to 650 of the donors, sequences lacking an unambiguous match to a single V gene segment were excluded. An earlier analysis of 500 to 700 of the donors classified V segments as functional when productive rearrangements were above 56.7% and as segregating when the standard deviation between donors was above 5%. To diagnose cytomegalovirus status from the catalog of TCR beta chain sequences, a statistical classification framework was built. A later analysis assigned V and J genes by comparing TCR nucleotide sequences with IMGT/GENE-DB human TR gene sequences. In a later analysis, CDR3 sequences and most-parsimonious VDJ recombination scenarios were assigned using the TCRdist pipeline. A later analysis defined each TCR beta chain by its CDR3 amino acid sequence plus V-gene family, and excluded reads lacking a unique V-gene family. In a later analysis, some 600 highly shared, low-generation-probability nucleotide sequences were removed to address suspected cross-contamination and a sequencing artifact. In a later analysis, a clonal expansion index for each public chain was calculated from normalized within-repertoire ranks of inferred template counts. In a later analysis, generation probabilities were computed using a VDJ recombination model fitted to out-of-frame rearrangements, and the results were checked against IGoR. In a later analysis, hypergeometric tests were used to score TCR-TCR, TCR-HLA and TCR-CMV co-occurrence, with a repertoire-size bias correction applied to TCR pairs. False discovery rates were estimated in a later analysis by permuting HLA or CMV assignments 20 times. A later analysis grouped co-occurring TCRs with DBSCAN, adding TCRdist sequence similarity when clustering within HLA-allele-positive subsets. Repertoires with fewer than 30,000 or more than 120,000 public chains, plus five repertoires with anomalous nucleotide sharing, were excluded from co-occurrence clustering. TCRdb carries this immuneACCESS record with in-frame sequences only. Its versions omit some clonotypes, under half of them owing to an unresolved V gene in the studies checked, with the rest unexplained. V, J and clone size derive from that table, while D and trimming were established from the DNA sequence. This sample lists some 91,000 clones; about two thirds were detected once. The top ten clonotypes cover 2% to 2.5% of the sample.

Notes on this clone: Its target antigen remains unknown. No clone much larger than this one lies a single base away; base qualities are absent.

The cohort was made up of 666 healthy bone marrow donors. Cohort members were all nominally healthy when sampled, although unrecorded immune exposures were likely present. Of the 690 or so cohort members, approximately 290 had a positive CMV serostatus and about 400 had a negative one, while no CMV serostatus was recorded for the donor. Each donor provided a peripheral blood sample, and peripheral blood mononuclear cells were used for TCR beta sequencing. The Qiagen DNeasy Blood Extraction Kit was used to extract genomic DNA from the blood cell samples. Looking up the germline V gene (reference sequence) yields CDR1 LNHDA and CDR2 SQIVND. At the junction V is shortened by 2 bases and J by 7 bases; bases outside the gene matches: 6. From its cysteine to its phenylalanine, the CDR3 spans 15 amino acids. The kept DNA is CDR3 alone, 45 bases in frame from the first base.

Sequences were obtained from PBMCs. The chain joins TRBV19 to TRBJ1-4; 8 central nucleotides agree with TRBD1. The clonotype was recovered from a human donor in good health. CDR3 reads: CASSIPQGAGEKLFF. In nucleotides, the sequence is TGTGCCAGTAGTATACCTCAGGGGGCAGGTGAAAAACTGTTTTTT.